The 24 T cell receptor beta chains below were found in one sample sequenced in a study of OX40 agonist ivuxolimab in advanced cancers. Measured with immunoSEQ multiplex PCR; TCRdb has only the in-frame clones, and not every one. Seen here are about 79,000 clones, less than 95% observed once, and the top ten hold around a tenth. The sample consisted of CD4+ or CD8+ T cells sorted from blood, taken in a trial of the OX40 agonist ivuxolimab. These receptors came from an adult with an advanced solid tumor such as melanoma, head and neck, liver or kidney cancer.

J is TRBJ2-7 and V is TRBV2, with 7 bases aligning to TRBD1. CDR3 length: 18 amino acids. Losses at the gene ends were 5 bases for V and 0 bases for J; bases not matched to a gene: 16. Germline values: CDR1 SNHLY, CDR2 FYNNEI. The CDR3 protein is CASSRSRDSSVPSYEQYF. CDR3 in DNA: TGTGCCAGCAGTAGATCCCGGGACAGTAGCGTTCCCTCCTACGAGCAGTACTTC.

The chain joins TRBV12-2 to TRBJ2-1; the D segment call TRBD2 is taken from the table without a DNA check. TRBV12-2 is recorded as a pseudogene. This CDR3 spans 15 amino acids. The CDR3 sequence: CASRLVRERGNEQFF. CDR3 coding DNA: TGTGCAAGTCGCTTAGTGCGGGAGCGAGGCAATGAGCAGTTCTTC.

CDR3 residues: CASSPTGGAEIGYTF. The DNA for the CDR3 is TGTGCCAGCAGCCCCACGGGGGGGGCTGAGATTGGCTACACCTTC. The chain links TRBV5-4 to TRBJ1-2; a possible D gene is TRBD1 (6 bases). Trimming cost V 4 bases and J 7 bases, with 20 bases left between them. Germline V gene lookup returns CDR1 SGHNT and CDR2 YYREEE (reference sequence). CDR3 length: 15 amino acids.

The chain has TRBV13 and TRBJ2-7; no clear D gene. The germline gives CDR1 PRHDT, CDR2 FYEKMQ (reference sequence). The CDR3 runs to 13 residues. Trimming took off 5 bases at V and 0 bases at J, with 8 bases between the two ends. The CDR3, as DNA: TGTGCCAGCAGCCCGCCGAGCTCCTACGAGCAGTACTTC. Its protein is CASSPPSSYEQYF.

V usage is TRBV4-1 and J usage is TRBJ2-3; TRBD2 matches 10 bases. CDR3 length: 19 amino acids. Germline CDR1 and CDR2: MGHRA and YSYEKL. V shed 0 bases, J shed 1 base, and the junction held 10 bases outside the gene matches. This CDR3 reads CASSQEEAGGRLGTDTQYF. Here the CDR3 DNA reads TGCGCCAGCAGCCAAGAGGAAGCGGGGGGGCGTCTAGGCACAGATACGCAGTATTTT.

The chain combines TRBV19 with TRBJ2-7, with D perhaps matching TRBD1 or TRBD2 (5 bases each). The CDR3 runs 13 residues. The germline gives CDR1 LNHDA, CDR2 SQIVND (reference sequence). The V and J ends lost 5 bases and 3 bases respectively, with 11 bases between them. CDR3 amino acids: CASSRGSFYEQYF. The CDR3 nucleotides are TGTGCCAGTAGTCGGGGCTCTTTCTACGAGCAGTACTTC.

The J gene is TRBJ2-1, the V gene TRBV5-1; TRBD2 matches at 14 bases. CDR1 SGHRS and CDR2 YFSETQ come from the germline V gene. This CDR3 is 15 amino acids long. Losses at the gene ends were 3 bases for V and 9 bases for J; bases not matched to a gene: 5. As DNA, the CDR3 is TGCGCCAGCAGCTCTGGGACTAGCGGGGGAGGTGAGCAGTTCTTC. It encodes CASSSGTSGGGEQFF. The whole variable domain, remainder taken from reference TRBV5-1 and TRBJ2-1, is KAGVTQTPRYLIKTRGQQVTLSCSPISGHRSVSWYQQTPGQGLQFLFEYFSETQRNKGNFPGRFSGRQFSNSRSEMNVSTLELGDSALYLCASSSGTSGGGEQFFGPGTRLTVL.

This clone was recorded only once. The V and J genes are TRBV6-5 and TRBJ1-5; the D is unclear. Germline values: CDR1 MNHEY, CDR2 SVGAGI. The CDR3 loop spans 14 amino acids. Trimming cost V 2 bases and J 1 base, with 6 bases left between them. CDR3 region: CASSYRDSNQPQHF. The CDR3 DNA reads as TGTGCCAGCAGTTACAGAGACAGCAATCAGCCCCAGCATTTT.

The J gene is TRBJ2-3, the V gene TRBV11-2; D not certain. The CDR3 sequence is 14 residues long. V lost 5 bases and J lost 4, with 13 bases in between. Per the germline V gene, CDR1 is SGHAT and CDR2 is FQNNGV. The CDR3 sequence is CASSPSLTPDTQYF. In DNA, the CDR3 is TGTGCCAGCAGCCCCAGCTTAACTCCAGATACGCAGTATTTT. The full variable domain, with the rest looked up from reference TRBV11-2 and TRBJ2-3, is EAGVAQSPRYKIIEKRQSVAFWCNPISGHATLYWYQQILGQGPKLLIQFQNNGVVDDSQLPKDRFSAERLKGVDSTLKIQPAKLEDSAVYLCASSPSLTPDTQYFGPGTRLTVL.

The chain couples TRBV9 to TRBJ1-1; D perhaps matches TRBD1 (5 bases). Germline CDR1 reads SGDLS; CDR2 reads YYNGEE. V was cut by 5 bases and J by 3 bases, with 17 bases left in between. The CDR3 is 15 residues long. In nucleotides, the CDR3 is TGTGCCAGCAGACGGGGCGGTGGGACGGACACTGAAGCTTTCTTT. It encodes CASRRGGGTDTEAFF.

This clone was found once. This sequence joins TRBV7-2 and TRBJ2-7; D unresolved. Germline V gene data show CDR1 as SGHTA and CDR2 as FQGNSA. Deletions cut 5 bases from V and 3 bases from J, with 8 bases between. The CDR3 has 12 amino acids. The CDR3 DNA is TGTGCCAGCAGCCGCTCGGACTACGAGCAGTACTTC. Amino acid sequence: CASSRSDYEQYF. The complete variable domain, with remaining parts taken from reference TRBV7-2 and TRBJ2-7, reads GAGVSQSPSNKVTEKGKDVELRCDPISGHTALYWYRQSLGQGLEFLIYFQGNSAPDKSGLPSDRFSAERTGGSVSTLTIQRTQQEDSAVYLCASSRSDYEQYFGPGTRLTVT.

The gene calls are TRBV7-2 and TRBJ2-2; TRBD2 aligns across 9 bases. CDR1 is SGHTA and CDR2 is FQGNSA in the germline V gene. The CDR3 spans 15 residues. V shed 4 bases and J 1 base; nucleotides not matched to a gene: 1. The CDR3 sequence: CASSWTSVNTGELFF. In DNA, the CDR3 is TGTGCCAGCAGCTGGACTAGCGTGAACACCGGGGAGCTGTTTTTT.

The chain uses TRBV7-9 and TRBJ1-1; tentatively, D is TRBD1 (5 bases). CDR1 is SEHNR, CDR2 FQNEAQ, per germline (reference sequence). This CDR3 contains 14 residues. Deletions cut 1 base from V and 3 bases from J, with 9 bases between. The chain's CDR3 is CASSLGGGDTEAFF. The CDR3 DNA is TGTGCCAGCAGCTTAGGCGGAGGGGACACTGAAGCTTTCTTT.

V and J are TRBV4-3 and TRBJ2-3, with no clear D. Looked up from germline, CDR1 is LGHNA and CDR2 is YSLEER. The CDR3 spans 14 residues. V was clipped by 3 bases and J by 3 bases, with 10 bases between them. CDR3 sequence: CASSQEFRTDTQYF. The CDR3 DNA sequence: TGCGCCAGCAGCCAGGAGTTTCGGACAGATACGCAGTATTTT.

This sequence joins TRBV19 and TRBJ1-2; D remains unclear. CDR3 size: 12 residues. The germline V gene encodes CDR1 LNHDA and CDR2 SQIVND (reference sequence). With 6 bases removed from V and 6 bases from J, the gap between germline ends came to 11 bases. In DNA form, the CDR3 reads TGTGCCAGTAGGACGGGTTGGGATGGCTACACCTTC. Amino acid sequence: CASRTGWDGYTF.

The CDR3 DNA sequence: TGTGCCAGCAGTTTAACAGGGGGTGATGAAAAACTGTTTTTT. Translating gives CASSLTGGDEKLFF. V is TRBV27 and J is TRBJ1-4; 8 nucleotides line up with TRBD1. Trimming removed 2 bases from V and 6 bases from J; junction bases left unmatched: 2. The germline V gene has CDR1 MNHEY and CDR2 SMNVEV (reference sequence). This CDR3 is built from 14 residues.

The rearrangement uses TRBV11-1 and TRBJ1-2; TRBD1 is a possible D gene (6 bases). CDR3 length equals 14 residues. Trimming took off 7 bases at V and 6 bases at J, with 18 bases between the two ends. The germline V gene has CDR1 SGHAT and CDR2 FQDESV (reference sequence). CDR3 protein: CASTGAKGVDGYTF. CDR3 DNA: TGTGCCAGCACGGGGGCGAAAGGGGTCGATGGCTACACCTTC.

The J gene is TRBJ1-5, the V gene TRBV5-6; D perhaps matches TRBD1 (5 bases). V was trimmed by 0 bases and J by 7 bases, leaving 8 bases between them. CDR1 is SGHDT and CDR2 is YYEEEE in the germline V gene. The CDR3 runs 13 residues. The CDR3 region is CASSLARGQPQHF. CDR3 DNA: TGTGCCAGCAGCTTGGCGAGGGGCCAGCCCCAGCATTTT.

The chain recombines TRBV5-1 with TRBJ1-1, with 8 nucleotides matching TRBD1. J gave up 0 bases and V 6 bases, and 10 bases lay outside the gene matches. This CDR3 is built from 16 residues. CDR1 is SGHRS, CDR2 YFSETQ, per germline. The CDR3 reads CASTRDRGGMNTEAFF. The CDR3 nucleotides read TGCGCCAGCACCAGAGACAGGGGTGGAATGAACACTGAAGCTTTCTTT. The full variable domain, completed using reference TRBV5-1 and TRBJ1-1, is KAGVTQTPRYLIKTRGQQVTLSCSPISGHRSVSWYQQTPGQGLQFLFEYFSETQRNKGNFPGRFSGRQFSNSRSEMNVSTLELGDSALYLCASTRDRGGMNTEAFFGQGTRLTVV.

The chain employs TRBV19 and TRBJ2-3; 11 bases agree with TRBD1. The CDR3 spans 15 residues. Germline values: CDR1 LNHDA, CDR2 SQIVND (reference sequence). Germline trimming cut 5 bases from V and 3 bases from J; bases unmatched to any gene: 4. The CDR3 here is CASSEGQGATDTQYF. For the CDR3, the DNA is TGTGCCAGTAGTGAAGGACAGGGGGCAACAGATACGCAGTATTTT.

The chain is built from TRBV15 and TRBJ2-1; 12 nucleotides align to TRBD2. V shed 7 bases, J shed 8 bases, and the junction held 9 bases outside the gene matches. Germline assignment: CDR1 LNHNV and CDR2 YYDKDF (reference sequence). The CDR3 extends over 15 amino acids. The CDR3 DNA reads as TGTGCCACCATCGAGACTAGCGGGAGCTTCGATGAGCAGTTCTTC. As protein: CATIETSGSFDEQFF.

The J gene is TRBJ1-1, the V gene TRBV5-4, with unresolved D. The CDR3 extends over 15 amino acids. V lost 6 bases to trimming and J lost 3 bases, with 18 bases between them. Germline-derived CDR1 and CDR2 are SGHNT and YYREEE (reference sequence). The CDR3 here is CASNKDVEEYTEAFF. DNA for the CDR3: TGTGCCAGCAATAAGGACGTGGAGGAATACACTGAAGCTTTCTTT.

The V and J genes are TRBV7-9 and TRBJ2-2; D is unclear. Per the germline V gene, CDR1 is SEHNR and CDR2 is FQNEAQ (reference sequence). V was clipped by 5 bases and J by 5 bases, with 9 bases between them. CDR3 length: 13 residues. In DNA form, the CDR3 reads TGTGCCAGCAGCCCAGTAGTTACCGGGGAGCTGTTTTTT. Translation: CASSPVVTGELFF.

The CDR3 DNA sequence: TGTGCCAGCAGGGTGCAGGCCTGGCAGGGGGAGCAGTACTTC. Translated, it gives CASRVQAWQGEQYF. The chain is built from TRBV6-5 and TRBJ2-7; a weak D match, TRBD1 (6 bases). The V gene's germline CDR1 is MNHEY and CDR2 SVGAGI. This CDR3 is built from 14 residues. V was pared by 6 bases and J by 7 bases, with 19 bases between.